What follows are 24 T cell receptor beta chains derived from one specimen sequenced in a study of beta chain features in type 1 diabetes. Findings of the study overall: Shorter TCRB CDR3s, moderately but significantly so, were found in Type 1 diabetes patients in all four CD4+ subsets.

The study reverse transcribed the entire isolated RNA, so it sequenced expressed TCRB transcripts. Here immunoSEQ multiplex PCR was the method, and the copy in TCRdb shows in-frame clones only, minus some. The data contain more than 250,000 clones, around 21% of them seen just once; the ten biggest clones take up approximately 0.029%. The antigens for these receptors are not known. The sequenced sample was naive CD4+ T cells from blood. The receptors shown here come from a woman aged 40 to 49 with type 1 diabetes.

The rearrangement joins TRBV7-9 to TRBJ2-1, with a possible D match to TRBD1 (5 bases). This CDR3 is built from 14 residues. Germline CDR1 and CDR2: SEHNR and FQNEAQ (reference sequence). The V end lost 6 bases, the J end lost 4 bases, and 13 bases lay between the germline ends. The CDR3 loop reads CASRSRQPYNEQFF. In DNA form, the CDR3 reads TGTGCCAGCAGGAGCCGACAGCCATACAATGAGCAGTTCTTC. Together with reference TRBV7-9 and TRBJ2-1, the CDR3 gives the full variable domain: DTGVSQNPRHKITKRGQNVTFRCDPISEHNRLYWYRQTLGQGPEFLTYFQNEAQLEKSRLLSDRFSAERPKGSFSTLEIQRTEQGDSAMYLCASRSRQPYNEQFFGPGTRLTVL.

This clone appeared a few times. The chain carries TRBV18 and TRBJ2-7, with D possibly TRBD2 on 6 matching bases. The V gene's germline CDR1 is KGHSH and CDR2 LQKENI. The CDR3 totals 15 residues. V gave up 3 bases and J gave up 7 bases, with 19 bases separating them. CDR3 DNA: TGTGCCAGCTCACCGGAGGGCGGCAGGGCGAGGGAGCAGTACTTC. This codes for CASSPEGGRAREQYF.

This clone was observed a few times. V gene TRBV2 combines with J gene TRBJ1-1, with TRBD1 identical over 7 bases. J was trimmed by 2 bases and V by 6 bases; bases with no gene match: 9. The CDR3 has 15 residues. CDR1 is SNHLY, CDR2 FYNNEI, per germline. The CDR3 region is CASRAQRDSNTEAFF. The DNA for the CDR3 is TGTGCCAGCAGGGCGCAACGGGACAGTAACACTGAAGCTTTCTTT.

The V call is TRBV7-9, the J call TRBJ1-5; D uncertain. CDR3 size: 13 residues. Looked up from germline, CDR1 is SEHNR and CDR2 is FQNEAQ (reference sequence). V was shortened by 6 bases and J by 4 bases, with 10 bases between the two germline ends. CDR3 nucleotides: TGTGCCAGCAGACAGACGGAAAATCAGCCCCAGCATTTT. Translation gives CASRQTENQPQHF.

This chain uses TRBV10-3 with TRBJ1-1, with no clear D. Trimming stripped 0 bases from V and 1 base from J, with 3 bases between. CDR1 and CDR2 (germline): ENHRY, SYGVKD. This CDR3 comprises 13 residues. The CDR3, as DNA: TGTGCCATCAGTGAGTCTCAGAACACTGAAGCTTTCTTT. Its translation: CAISESQNTEAFF.

The V call is TRBV7-2, the J call TRBJ2-2; tentative D call: TRBD1 (6 bases). Per germline, CDR1 SGHTA and CDR2 FQGNSA. Trimming shortened V by 2 bases and J by 7 bases, and 17 bases separated the two germline ends. The CDR3 is made up of 16 amino acids. The CDR3 coding sequence is TGTGCCAGCAGCTTAAGAAGGCAGGGGTCAGGCGGGGAGCTGTTTTTT. Translating gives CASSLRRQGSGGELFF.

This clone was seen a few times. This chain connects TRBV28 to TRBJ1-2; the D gene is possibly TRBD1 (6 bases). Germline assignment: CDR1 MDHEN and CDR2 SYDVKM. Deletions cut 6 bases from V and 1 base from J, with 12 bases between. This CDR3 spans 14 amino acids. The DNA for the CDR3 is TGTGCCAGCAGGGTGACAGGACTTAACTATGGCTACACCTTC. This sequence encodes CASRVTGLNYGYTF.

In this sample, this clone turned up a few times. In nucleotides, the CDR3 is TGCAGCGTTAGGGGTTTGGTTTCGTGGGAGCAGTACTTC. As protein: CSVRGLVSWEQYF. The chain uses TRBV29-1 and TRBJ2-7; maybe TRBD1 (5 bases). Germline lookup yields CDR1 SQVTM and CDR2 ANQGSEA. Trimming stripped 5 bases from V and 7 bases from J, with 18 bases between. This CDR3 comprises 13 residues.

CDR3 in amino acids: CASSRQTAYGYTF. In DNA form, the CDR3 reads TGTGCCAGCAGTCGTCAGACAGCCTATGGCTACACCTTC. The V call is TRBV9, the J call TRBJ1-2; D is perhaps TRBD1 (5 bases). V lost 5 bases to trimming and J lost 4 bases, with 12 bases between them. The germline CDR1 and CDR2 sequences are SGDLS and YYNGEE. CDR3 length: 13 amino acids.

The CDR3 DNA sequence: TGTGCCAGCAGTGGGGGACAGTACGGGTCCGATACGCAGTATTTT. Its protein is CASSGGQYGSDTQYF. V and J are TRBV28 and TRBJ2-3, with 7 bases identical to TRBD1. The CDR3 length is 15 residues. Germline CDR1 MDHEN, CDR2 SYDVKM. V trimming: 5 bases; J trimming: 6 bases; junction bases outside the gene matches: 11.

This clone has just a few counts. This chain connects TRBV11-2 to TRBJ2-3; 10 bases agree with TRBD2. CDR3 size: 16 residues. Trimming removed 3 bases from V and 3 bases from J; junction bases left unmatched: 6. Germline V CDR1 and CDR2: SGHAT, FQNNGV. CDR3 amino acids: CASSFLAGEGTDTQYF. CDR3 DNA: TGTGCCAGCAGCTTCCTAGCGGGAGAGGGGACAGATACGCAGTATTTT.

In regard to this clone: One end of the junction fails to match germline, which may point to a read error. The genes are TRBV7-9 and TRBJ1-1; TRBD1 is a possible D gene (6 bases). This CDR3 spans 16 amino acids. Germline values: CDR1 SEHNR, CDR2 FQNEAQ (reference sequence). The CDR3 protein is CASSERGGGGSTKAFF. The CDR3 DNA follows: TGTGCCAGCAGCGAAAGAGGGGGAGGGGGGAGCACTAAAGCTTTCTTT.

This clone has a handful of counts. The chain carries TRBV19 and TRBJ1-1, with TRBD1 matching 10 bases. Germline-derived CDR1 and CDR2 are LNHDA and SQIVND (reference sequence). With V trimmed by 7 bases and J by 5 bases, 7 bases remained unmatched. The CDR3 totals 14 residues. CDR3 amino acids: CASTTDRGNTEAFF. DNA of the CDR3: TGTGCCAGTACCACGGACAGGGGGAATACTGAAGCTTTCTTT. Together with reference TRBV19 and TRBJ1-1, the CDR3 gives the full variable domain: DGGITQSPKYLFRKEGQNVTLSCEQNLNHDAMYWYRQDPGQGLRLIYYSQIVNDFQKGDIAEGYSVSREKKESFPLTVTSAQKNPTAFYLCASTTDRGNTEAFFGQGTRLTVV.

The rearrangement links TRBV28 to TRBJ2-3; 10 nucleotides align to TRBD2. Germline trimming cut 8 bases from V and 5 bases from J; bases unmatched to any gene: 16. Germline V gene sequence: CDR1 MDHEN, CDR2 SYDVKM. The CDR3 has 17 residues. CDR3 sequence: CASPPRAGGHEVDTQYF. CDR3 nucleotide sequence: TGTGCCAGCCCGCCTAGAGCGGGGGGGCATGAGGTAGATACGCAGTATTTT.

The chain employs TRBV7-9 and TRBJ2-7; D may be TRBD1 (6 bases). V was cut by 3 bases and J by 4 bases, with 28 bases left in between. This CDR3 is built from 19 residues. Per germline, CDR1 SEHNR and CDR2 FQNEAQ (reference sequence). The chain's CDR3 is CASSFGQILDPDVPYEQYF. The CDR3 DNA is TGTGCCAGCAGCTTTGGACAGATCCTGGACCCTGATGTACCATACGAGCAGTACTTC.

The chain couples TRBV11-1 to TRBJ2-1; TRBD2 matches 7 bases. The length of the CDR3 is 13 residues. J lost 13 bases, V lost 1 base, and 7 bases had no gene match. The germline V gene encodes CDR1 SGHAT and CDR2 FQDESV (reference sequence). The CDR3 here is CASSLEDLAAQFF. DNA of the CDR3: TGTGCCAGCAGCTTAGAAGACCTAGCGGCACAGTTCTTC.

The chain uses TRBV7-3 and TRBJ2-1, with a weak D call TRBD2 (6 bases). CDR3 size: 15 residues. The V end lost 5 bases, the J end lost 1 base, and 12 bases lay between the germline ends. Germline V gene data show CDR1 as SGHTA and CDR2 as FQGTGA. The CDR3 here is CASSPLGGSYNEQFF. DNA of the CDR3: TGTGCCAGCAGCCCCCTGGGGGGATCCTACAATGAGCAGTTCTTC.

This clone was counted between two and nine times. The rearrangement uses TRBV5-4 and TRBJ1-2, with TRBD1 matching over 7 bases. The junction had 2 bases not matched to a gene; V was cut back by 4 bases and J by 2 bases. The CDR3 has 13 residues. CDR1 and CDR2 (germline): SGHNT, YYREEE (reference sequence). The CDR3 DNA reads TGTGCCAGCAGCCCGGACAGGAACTATGGCTACACCTTC. Its protein is CASSPDRNYGYTF.

Only a few counts were recorded for this clone. CDR3 DNA: TGTGCCAGCTCCCATTCCGGGTCGCAAGAGACCCAGTACTTC. It specifies CASSHSGSQETQYF. The chain uses TRBV18 and TRBJ2-5; no definite D call. CDR1 KGHSH and CDR2 LQKENI come from the germline V gene. The V and J ends lost 6 bases and 2 bases respectively, with 13 bases between them. The length of the CDR3 is 14 residues.

V gene TRBV27 combines with J gene TRBJ1-6; D might be TRBD1 (5 bases). From germline, CDR1 is MNHEY and CDR2 SMNVEV (reference sequence). The ends were cut back, 5 bases at V and 7 bases at J, with 12 bases in the middle. The CDR3 consists of 14 residues. The CDR3 is CASSLRTLNSPLHF. The DNA of the CDR3 is TGTGCCAGCAGTCTGCGGACACTGAATTCACCCCTCCACTTT.

The V and J genes are TRBV2 and TRBJ1-5; D is undetermined. Trimming pared 5 bases from V and 9 bases from J, leaving 11 bases between. The CDR3 has 12 residues. The germline V gene has CDR1 SNHLY and CDR2 FYNNEI. The CDR3 DNA follows: TGTGCCAGCAGTCCAGCCAGAGGGCCCCAGCATTTT. Translated: CASSPARGPQHF.

This chain uses TRBV30 with TRBJ2-5; TRBD1 aligns across 8 bases. Germline values: CDR1 GTSNPN, CDR2 SVGIG (reference sequence). The CDR3 has 11 amino acids. Here the CDR3 reads CAGTGSETQYF. CDR3 sequence (DNA): TGTGCTGGGACAGGCAGTGAGACCCAGTACTTC.

This clone has only a few counts. The J gene is TRBJ2-3, the V gene TRBV10-3; 7 bases match TRBD1. CDR1 is ENHRY, CDR2 SYGVKD, per germline. The V and J ends lost 2 bases and 2 bases, in that order; junction bases with no gene match: 7. The CDR3 is made up of 16 amino acids. The CDR3: CAISEHDRALTDTQYF. CDR3 in DNA: TGTGCCATCAGTGAGCACGACAGGGCCCTCACAGATACGCAGTATTTT.

The gene calls are TRBV28 and TRBJ2-5; 9 positions match TRBD2. CDR3 length: 15 amino acids. V gave up 2 bases and J gave up 9 bases; unmatched junction bases: 10. Germline V gene lookup returns CDR1 MDHEN and CDR2 SYDVKM. The CDR3 nucleotides are TGTGCCAGCAGTTTAACCGGGACTAGCACGGTGGCCCAGTACTTC. It yields the protein CASSLTGTSTVAQYF.